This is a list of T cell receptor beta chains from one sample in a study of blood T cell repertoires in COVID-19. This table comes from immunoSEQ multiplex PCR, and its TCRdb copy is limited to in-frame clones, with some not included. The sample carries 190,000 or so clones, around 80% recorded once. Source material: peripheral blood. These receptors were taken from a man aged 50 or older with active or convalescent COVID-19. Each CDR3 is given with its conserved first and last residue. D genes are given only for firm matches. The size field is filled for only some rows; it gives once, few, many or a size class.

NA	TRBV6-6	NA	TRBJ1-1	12	TGTGCCAGCAGTTACGACACCTTTGAAGCTTTCTTT	CASSYDTFEAFF
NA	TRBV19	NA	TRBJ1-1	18	TGTGCCAGTGCCCCCCGTCAGTCAGTGAGATGGGAGGACACTGAAGCTTTCTTT	CASAPRQSVRWEDTEAFF
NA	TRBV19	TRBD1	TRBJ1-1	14	TGTGCCAGTAGTACGGGACAGGGTTTCACTGAAGCTTTCTTT	CASSTGQGFTEAFF
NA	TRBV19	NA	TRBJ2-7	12	TGTGCCAGTAGTATGGGAGGGGGCGAGCAGTACTTC	CASSMGGGEQYF
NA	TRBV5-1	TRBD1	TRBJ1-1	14	TGCGCCAGCAGCACCCAGGGGGCGGACACTGAAGCTTTCTTT	CASSTQGADTEAFF
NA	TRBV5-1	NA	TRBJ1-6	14	TGCGCCAGCAGCGGAGGGGAGTATAATTCACCCCTCCACTTT	CASSGGEYNSPLHF
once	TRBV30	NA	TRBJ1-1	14	TGTGCCTGGAGTCAACCGGGTCCCAACACTGAAGCTTTCTTT	CAWSQPGPNTEAFF
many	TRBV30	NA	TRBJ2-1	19	TGTGCCTGGAGTGTTCGTCTAATAACGGGAACGAGCTCCTACAATGAGCAGTTCTTC	CAWSVRLITGTSSYNEQFF
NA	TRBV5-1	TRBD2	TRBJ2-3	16	TGCGCCAGCAGCTTGGCCAGAGCCGGGGGGTCAGATACGCAGTATTTT	CASSLARAGGSDTQYF
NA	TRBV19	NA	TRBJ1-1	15	TGTGCCAGTAGTATCTTACGCGGTGCGAACACTGAAGCTTTCTTT	CASSILRGANTEAFF
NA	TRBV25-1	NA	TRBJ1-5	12	TGTGCCAGCCGCGCGGGGGATCAGCCCCAGCATTTT	CASRAGDQPQHF
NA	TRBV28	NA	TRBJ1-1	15	TGTGCCAGCTGGGGGACTTACAGGATGAACACTGAAGCTTTCTTT	CASWGTYRMNTEAFF
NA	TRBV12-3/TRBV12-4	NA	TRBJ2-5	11	TGTGCCAGCACTGGCTCCGAGACCCAGTACTTC	CASTGSETQYF
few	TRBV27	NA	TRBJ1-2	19	TGTGCCAGCAGTTTATCCGGGGGGTATTCCGGGTTTAGGAACTATGGCTACACCTTC	CASSLSGGYSGFRNYGYTF
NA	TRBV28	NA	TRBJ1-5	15	TGTGCCAGCAGTTCAGTTCAGGGGCTCAATCAGCCCCAGCATTTT	CASSSVQGLNQPQHF
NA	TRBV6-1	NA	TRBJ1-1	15	TGTGCCAGCAGTGAAACGGTGGGACAGAACACTGAAGCTTTCTTT	CASSETVGQNTEAFF
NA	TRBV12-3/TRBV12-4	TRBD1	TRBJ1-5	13	TGTGCCAGCAGCAAGGGGGCTCCTCAGCCCCAGCATTTT	CASSKGAPQPQHF
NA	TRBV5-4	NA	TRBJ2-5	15	TGTGCCAGCAGCTTGGCCCGAGGAAACCAAGAGACCCAGTACTTC	CASSLARGNQETQYF
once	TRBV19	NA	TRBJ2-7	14	TGTGCCAGTAGTATTAGCGGCAACTCCTACGAGCAGTACTTC	CASSISGNSYEQYF
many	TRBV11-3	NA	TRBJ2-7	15	TGTGCCAGCAGCTTAAGGGGCGGGGACCCCTACGAGCAGTACTTC	CASSLRGGDPYEQYF
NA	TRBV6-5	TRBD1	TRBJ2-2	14	TGTGCCAGCAGGGACAGGGGCCTCACCGGGGAGCTGTTTTTT	CASRDRGLTGELFF
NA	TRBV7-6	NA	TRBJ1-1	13	TGTGCCAGCAGCTTATCCCGTAACACTGAAGCTTTCTTT	CASSLSRNTEAFF
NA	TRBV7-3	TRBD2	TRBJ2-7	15	TGTGCCAGCAGCGTTCGAGCGGGAGGCGCCTACGAGCAGTACTTC	CASSVRAGGAYEQYF
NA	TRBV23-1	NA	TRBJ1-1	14	TGCGCCAGCAGTCAATCAAAAGGGGACAAGGCAACTTTCTTT	CASSQSKGDKATFF
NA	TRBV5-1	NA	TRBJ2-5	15	TGCGCCAGCAGCTTGGATGGCCAGGGGCAAGAGACCCAGTACTTC	CASSLDGQGQETQYF
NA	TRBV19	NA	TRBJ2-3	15	TGTGCCAGTAGTATCCTGGGGGCGCGGACAGATACGCAGTATTTT	CASSILGARTDTQYF
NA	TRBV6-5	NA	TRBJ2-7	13	TGTGCCAGCAGTCGTGGACAGCAGTACGAGCAGTACTTC	CASSRGQQYEQYF
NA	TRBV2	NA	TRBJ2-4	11	TGTGCCAGCAGTGGTCAGAGGATTCAGTACTTC	CASSGQRIQYF
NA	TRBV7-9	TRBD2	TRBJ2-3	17	TGTGCCAGCAGCTTAGGGTTGGGACTAGCGGGGTCAGATACGCAGTATTTT	CASSLGLGLAGSDTQYF
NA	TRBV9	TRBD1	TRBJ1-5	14	TGTGCCAGCAGTCGACAGGGTGGCAATCAGCCCCAGCATTTT	CASSRQGGNQPQHF
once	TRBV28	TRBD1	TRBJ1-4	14	TGTGCCAGCAGCACCGGGACAGAATTTGAAAAACTGTTTTTT	CASSTGTEFEKLFF
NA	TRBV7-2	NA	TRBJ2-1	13	TGTGCCAGCAGCTTAGCGGGGGGAGAATGGCAGTTCTTC	CASSLAGGEWQFF
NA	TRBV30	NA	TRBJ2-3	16	TGTGCCTGGACCGGCAGGGGTCCGGGCCTCACAGATACGCAGTATTTT	CAWTGRGPGLTDTQYF
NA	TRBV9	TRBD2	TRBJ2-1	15	TGTGCCAGCAGCGTAGGAGGGCGGGAGGGGAATGAGCAGTTCTTC	CASSVGGREGNEQFF
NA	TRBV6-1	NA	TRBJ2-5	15	TGTGCCAGCAGTGAGTCACAGGGTTGGGGGGAGACCCAGTACTTC	CASSESQGWGETQYF
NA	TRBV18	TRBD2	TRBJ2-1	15	TGTGCCAGCTCACGGGCAGGTAGCGGGGACAATGAGCAGTTCTTC	CASSRAGSGDNEQFF